This T cell receptor (beta chain) was found in a study of early T cells in non-severe SARS-CoV-2 infection. V dropped 0 bases and J dropped 7; count of bases not matched to a gene: 7. This CDR3 spans 16 amino acids. In germline, CDR1 is KGHSH, CDR2 LQKENI. Attached unique molecular identifiers marked individual cDNA molecules. Via MiXCR, TCRdb re-called the 5' RACE reads, giving one row per CDR3 protein. Among about 68,000 distinct CDR3 sequences listed, 9.5% to 13% were seen once. V and J are TRBV18 and TRBJ2-1; 9 bases align to TRBD2. The clonotype comes from an adult who was a healthcare worker with PCR-confirmed SARS-CoV-2 infection or an uninfected control (not recorded which). The sample was whole blood. This CDR3 reads CASSPPVAGVGNEQFF. The CDR3 region has the DNA TGTGCCAGCTCACCACCGGTAGCGGGAGTCGGGAATGAGCAGTTCTTC.